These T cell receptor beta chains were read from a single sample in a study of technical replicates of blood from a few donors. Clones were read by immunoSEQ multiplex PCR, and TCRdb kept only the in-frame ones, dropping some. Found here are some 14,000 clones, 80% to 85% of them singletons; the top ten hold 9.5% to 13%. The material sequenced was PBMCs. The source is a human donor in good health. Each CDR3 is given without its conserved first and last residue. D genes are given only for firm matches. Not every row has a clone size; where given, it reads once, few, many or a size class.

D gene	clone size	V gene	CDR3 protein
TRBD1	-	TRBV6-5	ASGPTGYETQY
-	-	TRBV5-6	ASSPQDSYTEAF
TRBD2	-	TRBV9	ASSVVSGSSEQY
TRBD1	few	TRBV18	ASSPRMGQLVNEQF
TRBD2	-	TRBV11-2	ASSLVTSGSYEQF
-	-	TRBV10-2	ASSEWIVAGEQF
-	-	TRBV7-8	ASSFLQASYNEQF
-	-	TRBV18	ASSPPGTDLNTEAF
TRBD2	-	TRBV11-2	ASSLVGGLAGGYEQY
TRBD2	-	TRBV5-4	ASSPKLAGGPHEQY
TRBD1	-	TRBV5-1	ATTQSTGTRETQY
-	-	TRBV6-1	ASSGSTNYGYT
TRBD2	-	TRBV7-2	ASSSSSGMTSYEQY
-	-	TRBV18	ASREDPGNTIY
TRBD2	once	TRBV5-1	ASSRTSGRLLSYEQY
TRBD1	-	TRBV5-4	ASSQRGQGGLFHGYT
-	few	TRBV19	ASSPQGMQPQH
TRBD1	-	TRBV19	ASSLPGQGALGYT
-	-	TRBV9	ASSGPEQRAF
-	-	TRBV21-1	ASEDRDLGEQY
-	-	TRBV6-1	ASSESGGSTEAF
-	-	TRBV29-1	SVVSTDRPEAF
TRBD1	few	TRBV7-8	ASSPKGTAYGYT
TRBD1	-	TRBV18	ASSTSDRAGEQY
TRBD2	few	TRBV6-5	ASSLAGGKQY
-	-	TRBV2	ASSGSPARFGDEQY